The 32 T cell receptor beta chains below all came from one sample that was sequenced in a study of CD8 T cells in ankylosing spondylitis. Findings of the study overall: There was a TCR beta motif, made of several highly homologous variants, that appeared characteristic of ankylosing spondylitis blood.

TCRdb ran MiXCR on the 5' RACE reads and lists one entry per CDR3 protein. This sample carries 500,000 to 550,000 distinct CDR3 sequences, roughly 12% of them seen once, and the ten largest clones take under 7.5%. No antigen has been identified for these receptors. The sample taken for sequencing was blood, either unsorted or a sorted T cell fraction (not recorded which). All receptors derive from a male donor with ankylosing spondylitis.

This clonotype was recorded at least ten times. The V call is TRBV11-2, the J call TRBJ2-3; 7 bases are shared with TRBD2. This CDR3 spans 15 amino acids. V dropped 4 bases and J dropped 2; count of bases not matched to a gene: 6. CDR1 SGHAT and CDR2 FQNNGV come from the germline V gene. CDR3 protein: CASSSSGPTTDTQYF. In DNA form, the CDR3 reads TGTGCCAGCAGCTCTAGCGGACCTACCACAGATACGCAGTATTTT.

This clonotype was seen a handful of times. The gene calls are TRBV20-1 and TRBJ1-2; D gene unclear. Germline CDR1 reads DFQATT; CDR2 reads SNEGSKA (reference sequence). V was cut by 4 bases and J by 0 bases, with 9 bases left in between. The CDR3 extends over 13 amino acids. The CDR3 sequence: CSAISETNYGYTF. The CDR3 DNA reads TGCAGTGCTATATCGGAAACTAACTATGGCTACACCTTC.

This clonotype has only one observation. The chain links TRBV29-1 to TRBJ2-3, with TRBD2 matching over 10 bases. The germline CDR1 and CDR2 sequences are SQVTM and ANQGSEA. V was pared by 6 bases and J by 5 bases, with 5 bases of the junction left unmatched. The CDR3 covers 13 residues. The CDR3 reads CSVRAGGVDTQYF. The DNA for the CDR3 is TGCAGCGTCAGAGCGGGAGGGGTAGATACGCAGTATTTT.

This chain uses TRBV5-5 with TRBJ1-5; D is unclear. V lost 1 base, J lost 6 bases, and 11 bases lay in between. The CDR3 is made up of 14 amino acids. Germline CDR1 reads SGHKS; CDR2 reads YYEKEE (reference sequence). CDR3 in DNA: TGTGCCAGCAGCTTGCGGGGTGCGGGTCAGCCCCAGCATTTT. This encodes CASSLRGAGQPQHF.

V gene TRBV7-2 combines with J gene TRBJ2-1; D is undetermined. V was shortened by 3 bases and J by 3 bases, with 6 bases between the two germline ends. This CDR3 has 13 residues. Per germline, CDR1 SGHTA and CDR2 FQGNSA. The CDR3 region has the DNA TGTGCCAGCAGCTTCAACTACTACAATGAGCAGTTCTTC. This codes for CASSFNYYNEQFF.

This clonotype was seen a few times. CDR3 nucleotides: TGCAGTGCTAGAGGGGGGAGTTACAATCAGCCCCAGCATTTT. Translated, it gives CSARGGSYNQPQHF. The genes are TRBV20-1 and TRBJ1-5, with a tentative D call TRBD1 (5 bases). The length of the CDR3 is 14 residues. V was shortened by 1 base and J by 3 bases, with 10 bases between the two germline ends. Per germline, CDR1 DFQATT and CDR2 SNEGSKA (reference sequence).

The chain has TRBV3-1 and TRBJ2-3, with D uncertain. V lost 3 bases, J lost 0 bases, and 10 bases lay in between. In germline, CDR1 is LGHDT, CDR2 YNNKEL (reference sequence). This CDR3 is 15 amino acids long. The CDR3 sequence is CASSHMKTSTDTQYF. The CDR3 bases are TGTGCCAGCAGCCATATGAAGACTAGCACAGATACGCAGTATTTT.

The chain combines TRBV5-1 with TRBJ1-2; D perhaps matches TRBD1 (6 bases). This CDR3 has 15 amino acids. Per germline, CDR1 SGHRS and CDR2 YFSETQ. The V gene lost 2 bases and the J gene lost 6 bases, with 17 bases spanning the gap. The chain's CDR3 is CASSFGDFSGDGYTF. CDR3 nucleotides: TGCGCCAGCAGCTTCGGGGACTTCTCAGGGGATGGCTACACCTTC.

The chain uses TRBV20-1 and TRBJ2-7; TRBD2 is a possible D gene (6 bases). The CDR3 loop spans 12 amino acids. Trimming removed 1 base at V and 6 bases at J, with 10 bases between. Germline V gene data show CDR1 as DFQATT and CDR2 as SNEGSKA (reference sequence). The CDR3: CSARAAGSEQYV. The CDR3 region has the DNA TGCAGTGCTAGAGCCGCGGGAAGCGAGCAGTACGTC.

In its sample, this clonotype was seen many times. The chain combines TRBV5-1 with TRBJ2-7, with 11 bases fitting TRBD1. Germline loops: CDR1 SGHRS, CDR2 YFSETQ. CDR3 length: 15 residues. With V trimmed by 0 bases and J by 5 bases, 4 bases remained unmatched. Here the CDR3 reads CASSLEGQGADEQYV. DNA of the CDR3: TGCGCCAGCAGCTTGGAAGGACAGGGGGCCGACGAGCAGTACGTC.

This clonotype was counted ten times or more. The V and J genes are TRBV20-1 and TRBJ1-2; a weak D match, TRBD1 (6 bases). The CDR3 extends over 13 amino acids. Germline V gives CDR1 DFQATT, CDR2 SNEGSKA (reference sequence). V shed 0 bases and J shed 5 bases, with 10 bases lying between them. The CDR3 loop is CSARDRGGYGYTF. CDR3 DNA sequence: TGCAGTGCTAGAGACCGAGGGGGATATGGCTACACCTTC.

This chain connects TRBV5-1 to TRBJ1-2; unclear D gene. V lost 1 base and J lost 2, with 12 bases in between. The CDR3 spans 15 residues. CDR1 is SGHRS and CDR2 is YFSETQ in the germline V gene. The CDR3 spells CASSLRVGGNYGYTF. The CDR3 DNA follows: TGCGCCAGCAGCTTGAGGGTCGGAGGAAACTATGGCTACACCTTC.

The chain carries TRBV20-1 and TRBJ2-5, with D possibly matching TRBD1 (5 bases). This CDR3 has 17 amino acids. V shed 0 bases and J shed 5 bases, with 22 bases lying between them. Germline V CDR1 and CDR2: DFQATT, SNEGSKA (reference sequence). The CDR3 protein is CSARDLSQGKDGETQYF. CDR3 in DNA: TGCAGTGCTAGAGATCTCAGTCAGGGCAAGGACGGGGAGACCCAGTACTTC.

V usage is TRBV20-1 and J usage is TRBJ1-6; D is perhaps TRBD1 (5 bases). The CDR3 has 14 residues. The V end was cut by 4 bases, the J end by 8 bases, with 15 bases between. Germline lookup yields CDR1 DFQATT and CDR2 SNEGSKA (reference sequence). As DNA, the CDR3 is TGCAGTGCTACCCCGGAGGGGCTGGATTCACCCCTCCACTTT. Its protein is CSATPEGLDSPLHF.

The sample holds a few counts of this clonotype. The V call is TRBV10-3, the J call TRBJ1-2, with no clear D. The CDR3 consists of 14 residues. CDR1 is ENHRY, CDR2 SYGVKD, per germline. The ends were cut back, 4 bases at V and 3 bases at J, with 12 bases in the middle. CDR3 sequence: CAISAEGGYYGYTF. The CDR3 DNA reads TGTGCCATCAGTGCGGAGGGAGGGTACTATGGCTACACCTTC.

This clonotype showed up just a few times. The chain uses TRBV6-1 and TRBJ2-7, with 7 bases matching TRBD1. This CDR3 contains 14 residues. V lost 5 bases and J lost 4; bases outside the gene matches: 8. The germline gives CDR1 MNHNS, CDR2 SASEGT. In nucleotides, the CDR3 is TGTGCCAGCAGTAAAAGGGACAGTATTTACGAGCAGTACGTC. It encodes CASSKRDSIYEQYV.

The chain has TRBV11-3 and TRBJ2-1; 8 nucleotides line up with TRBD1. This CDR3 has 17 residues. With 1 base clipped from V and 3 bases from J, the junction kept 8 bases outside the gene matches. Germline lookup yields CDR1 SGHNT and CDR2 YENEEA. The CDR3 sequence: CASSLGTGSLYYNEQFF. The CDR3 nucleotides read TGTGCCAGCAGCTTAGGGACAGGGAGTTTATACTACAATGAGCAGTTCTTC. The full variable domain, its missing parts supplied by reference TRBV11-3 and TRBJ2-1, is EAGVVQSPRYKIIEKKQPVAFWCNPISGHNTLYWYLQNLGQGPELLIRYENEEAVDDSQLPKDRFSAERLKGVDSTLKIQPAELGDSAVYLCASSLGTGSLYYNEQFFGPGTRLTVL.

This clonotype has ten or more counts. The V and J genes are TRBV12-3 or TRBV12-4 and TRBJ2-7; D gene ambiguous. The germline V and J ends were trimmed by 3 bases and 3 bases, with 6 bases remaining between them. CDR3 length: 12 amino acids. The CDR3 region is CASSFDIYEQYF. Here the CDR3 DNA reads TGTGCCAGCAGTTTTGACATCTACGAGCAGTACTTC.

There are a few counts of this clonotype. The V call is TRBV12-3 or TRBV12-4, the J call TRBJ1-5; no firm D call. V was cut by 6 bases and J by 3 bases, with 15 bases left in between. This CDR3 has 15 amino acids. CDR3 nucleotides: TGTGCCAGCAGCCAAGGAGACGGGAACAATCAGCCCCAGCATTTT. Encoded protein: CASSQGDGNNQPQHF.

The chain is built from TRBV20-1 and TRBJ2-7; 10 nucleotides match TRBD2. The CDR3 extends over 16 amino acids. Germline values: CDR1 DFQATT, CDR2 SNEGSKA (reference sequence). V was pared by 7 bases and J by 0 bases, with 12 bases of the junction left unmatched. CDR3 protein: CSVLNPLAGGSYEQYV. The CDR3 coding sequence is TGCAGTGTCTTAAACCCATTAGCGGGAGGCTCCTACGAGCAGTACGTC.

This sequence joins TRBV19 and TRBJ2-3; a possible D gene is TRBD2 (5 bases). CDR3 length equals 14 residues. Germline V lookup: CDR1 LNHDA, CDR2 SQIVND (reference sequence). The V gene lost 7 bases and the J gene lost 1 base, with 12 bases spanning the gap. As DNA, the CDR3 is TGTGCCAGTAAGGTTCATAGCGGCACAGATACGCAGTATTTT. Residues: CASKVHSGTDTQYF. The whole variable domain, remainder taken from reference TRBV19 and TRBJ2-3, is DGGITQSPKYLFRKEGQNVTLSCEQNLNHDAMYWYRQDPGQGLRLIYYSQIVNDFQKGDIAEGYSVSREKKESFPLTVTSAQKNPTAFYLCASKVHSGTDTQYFGPGTRLTVL.

This clonotype was counted many times. The chain combines TRBV12-3 or TRBV12-4 with TRBJ2-3; perhaps TRBD2 as D (5 bases). Trimming stripped 3 bases from V and 2 bases from J, with 12 bases between. The CDR3 contains 15 residues. The CDR3 reads CASSFGSPATDTQYF. The CDR3 DNA is TGTGCCAGCAGTTTTGGGAGCCCCGCCACAGATACGCAGTATTTT.

V usage is TRBV20-1 and J usage is TRBJ2-7; 13 positions agree with TRBD2. The ends lost 3 bases at V and 4 bases at J; junction bases unmatched: 6. Germline V lookup: CDR1 DFQATT, CDR2 SNEGSKA (reference sequence). The CDR3 length is 15 residues. The DNA of the CDR3 is TGCAGTGCTAGTAAGGGACTAGCGGGACCTTACGAGCAGTACTTC. This sequence encodes CSASKGLAGPYEQYF.

This clonotype was counted a few times. V and J are TRBV11-1 and TRBJ2-1, with TRBD2 as a possible D gene (6 bases). The CDR3 extends over 16 amino acids. Trimming removed 6 bases from V and 10 bases from J, with 25 bases in between. Looked up from germline, CDR1 is SGHAT and CDR2 is FQDESV (reference sequence). CDR3 amino acids: CASRLTSGTRPYEQFF. CDR3 in DNA: TGTGCCAGCAGGTTAACATCCGGGACTCGGCCCTACGAGCAGTTCTTC.

The gene calls are TRBV2 and TRBJ2-1; D may be TRBD2 (6 bases). Trimming took 8 bases from V and 0 from J, leaving 11 bases between them. Germline values: CDR1 SNHLY, CDR2 FYNNEI. The CDR3 sequence is 14 residues long. In nucleotides, the CDR3 is TGTGCCAGCCGCCGCGGGAACTCCTACAATGAGCAGTTCTTC. It translates to CASRRGNSYNEQFF.

The J gene is TRBJ2-2, the V gene TRBV20-1; D uncertain. V lost 0 bases and J 5 bases, leaving 16 bases between the germline ends. The CDR3 runs 16 residues. The germline V gene encodes CDR1 DFQATT and CDR2 SNEGSKA (reference sequence). This CDR3 reads CSARDKGAARTGELFF. CDR3 DNA: TGCAGTGCTAGAGATAAAGGCGCAGCGCGGACCGGGGAGCTGTTTTTT.

The chain recombines TRBV25-1 with TRBJ2-1, with D tentatively TRBD1 or TRBD2 (7 bases each). V was trimmed by 4 bases and J by 8 bases, leaving 15 bases between them. Germline values: CDR1 MGHDK, CDR2 SYGVNS. The CDR3 runs to 14 residues. The CDR3 is CASSARQGGDEQFF. The CDR3 DNA reads TGTGCCAGCAGTGCTCGACAGGGAGGGGATGAGCAGTTCTTC.

This clonotype was detected many times. The chain joins TRBV29-1 to TRBJ2-3; D ambiguous. Trimming left V 0 bases short and J 4 bases short, with 14 bases between. Per germline, CDR1 SQVTM and CDR2 ANQGSEA. This CDR3 region has 15 residues. The CDR3 reads CSVEDFRHQADTQYF. CDR3 sequence (DNA): TGCAGCGTTGAAGATTTTCGGCACCAGGCAGATACGCAGTATTTT.

This clonotype was seen only a few times. The gene calls are TRBV5-1 and TRBJ2-3; 12 bases are shared with TRBD1. The CDR3 is made up of 15 amino acids. V lost 4 bases to trimming and J lost 5 bases; unmatched junction nucleotides: 5. The germline gives CDR1 SGHRS, CDR2 YFSETQ. CDR3: CASSPRDRGQDTQYF. The CDR3, as DNA: TGCGCCAGCAGCCCCCGGGACAGGGGGCAAGATACGCAGTATTTT.

This clonotype occurred many times. The chain is built from TRBV5-1 and TRBJ2-1; possibly TRBD1 or TRBD2 for D (6 bases each). Trimming shortened V by 2 bases and J by 0 bases, and 18 bases separated the two germline ends. CDR1 is SGHRS, CDR2 YFSETQ, per germline. CDR3 length: 18 amino acids. DNA of the CDR3: TGCGCCAGCAGCTTACGTCTGCTAGGGGGGAGCTCCTACAATGAGCAGTTCTTC. Its translation is CASSLRLLGGSSYNEQFF.

This clonotype was detected many times. CDR3 sequence reads: CAYPAGGSYNEQFF. The CDR3 DNA is TGTGCTTACCCGGCGGGAGGCTCCTACAATGAGCAGTTCTTC. This sequence joins TRBV7-9 and TRBJ2-1, with TRBD2 identical over 8 bases. The CDR3 sequence is 14 residues long. Germline CDR1 is SEHNR and CDR2 is FQNEAQ (reference sequence).

The rearrangement joins TRBV27 to TRBJ2-7; 13 bases are shared with TRBD2. From germline, CDR1 is MNHEY and CDR2 SMNVEV (reference sequence). This CDR3 region has 15 residues. Trimming removed 6 bases from V and 4 bases from J; junction bases left unmatched: 6. CDR3 sequence (DNA): TGTGCCAGCAGGACTAGCGGGAGGCAGGGATACGAGCAGTACGTC. Translation: CASRTSGRQGYEQYV.